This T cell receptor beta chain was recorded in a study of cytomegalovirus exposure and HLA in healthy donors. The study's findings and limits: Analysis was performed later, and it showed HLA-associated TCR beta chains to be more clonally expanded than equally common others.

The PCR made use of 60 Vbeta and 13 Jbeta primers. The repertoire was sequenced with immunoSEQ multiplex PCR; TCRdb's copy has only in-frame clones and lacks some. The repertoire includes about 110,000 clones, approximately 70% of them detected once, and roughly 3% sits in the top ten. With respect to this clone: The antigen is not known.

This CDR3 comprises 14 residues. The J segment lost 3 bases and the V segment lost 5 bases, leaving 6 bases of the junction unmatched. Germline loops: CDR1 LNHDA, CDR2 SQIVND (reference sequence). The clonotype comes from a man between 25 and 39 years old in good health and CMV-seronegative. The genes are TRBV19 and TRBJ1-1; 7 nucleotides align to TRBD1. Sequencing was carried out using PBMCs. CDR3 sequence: CASSGRQGHTEAFF. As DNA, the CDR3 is TGTGCCAGTAGTGGAAGACAGGGCCACACTGAAGCTTTCTTT.